This T cell receptor beta chain originates from a study of naive and memory T cell subsets. Study outcomes and limitations: A few larger clonotypes appeared in naive repertoires, especially CD8, possibly memory cells re-expressing CD45RA. In CD4 and CD8 cells, diversity dropped from naive through EMRA.

About this clonotype: Antigen unknown.

CDR3 size: 14 residues. Germline V gene lookup returns CDR1 SGHNT and CDR2 YYREEE (reference sequence). V was shortened by 0 bases and J by 4 bases, with 11 bases between the two germline ends. Both TRBC1 and TRBC2 were covered by a beta constant-region primer of two equimolar oligonucleotides. The ligated cDNA underwent four PCR rounds using SP2 and nested alpha and beta constant-region primers. TCRdb reprocessed the UMI-ligation and nested PCR reads with MiXCR, giving one entry per CDR3 protein. Among 120,000 to 150,000 distinct CDR3 sequences listed, approximately 20% were seen once. CD8 T cells were positively selected from what remained after CD4 positive selection.

The sequence was obtained from a human donor in good health. The sequencing input was naive CD8+ T cells from blood. V usage is TRBV5-4 and J usage is TRBJ2-7; TRBD2 is a possible D gene (5 bases). For the CDR3, the DNA is TGTGCCAGCAGCTTGGTGAATAGAGGGTACGAGCAGTACTTC. Protein product: CASSLVNRGYEQYF.